This is a list of T cell receptor beta chains from one sample in a study of CD8 T cells in ankylosing spondylitis. TCRdb fed the 5' RACE reads into MiXCR, producing one record per CDR3 protein. Counted here are hundreds of thousands of distinct CDR3 sequences, more than 9% occurring once; the ten biggest clones make up roughly a fifth. Sequenced: blood, either unsorted or a sorted T cell fraction (not recorded which). These receptors came from a male donor with ankylosing spondylitis or in good health (not recorded which). The CDR3 runs from the conserved cysteine through the conserved F or W. The D gene is left open where the match is weak. A clone size is listed for some rows: how often the clone was seen (once, few, many), or a class if it is expanded.

>TRBV9|15|NA|TRBJ2-7|NA
CASSVATGRIYEQYF
TGTGCCAGCAGCGTAGCTACGGGGCGTATCTACGAGCAGTACTTC
>TRBV6-1|15|TRBD1|TRBJ1-2|NA
CASSSGTGGGDGYTF
TGTGCCAGCAGCTCCGGGACAGGGGGCGGAGATGGCTACACCTTC
>TRBV4-2|19|TRBD2|TRBJ2-6|NA
CASSQDSLAGGAGANVLTF
TGTGCCAGCAGCCAAGACAGCCTAGCGGGGGGGGCTGGGGCCAACGTCCTGACTTTC
>TRBV5-1|15|TRBD1|TRBJ2-7|many
CASKQIQGASSEQYF
TGCGCCAGCAAGCAAATACAGGGGGCGTCATCCGAGCAGTACTTC
>TRBV5-6|17|NA|TRBJ1-6|many
CASSAGQQLSYNSPLHF
TGTGCCAGCAGCGCCGGACAGCAGCTCTCCTATAATTCACCCCTCCACTTT
>TRBV6-1|12|NA|TRBJ2-7|few
CASRTASYEQYF
TGTGCCAGCAGGACAGCGTCCTACGAGCAGTACTTC
>TRBV7-9|16|TRBD2|TRBJ2-1|NA
CASNPLAGLTYNEQFF
TGTGCCAGCAATCCTCTAGCGGGGTTAACCTACAATGAGCAGTTCTTC
>TRBV7-2|15|NA|TRBJ2-5|few
CASSIVGTHEETQYF
TGTGCCAGCAGTATTGTCGGGACACACGAAGAGACCCAGTACTTC
>TRBV27|13|NA|TRBJ2-3|few
CASRNLAKDTQYF
TGTGCCAGCAGAAATCTAGCAAAAGATACGCAGTATTTT
>TRBV4-2|13|NA|TRBJ2-2|many
CASSLTTTGELFF
TGTGCCAGCAGCCTTACGACCACCGGGGAGCTGTTTTTT
>TRBV5-1|13|NA|TRBJ2-2|few
CASSSDLTGELFF
TGCGCCAGCAGCTCAGACCTCACCGGGGAGCTGTTTTTT
>TRBV4-1|16|TRBD1|TRBJ2-1|many
CASSRSDRGGTDEQFF
TGCGCCAGCAGCCGGTCAGACAGGGGAGGTACCGATGAGCAGTTCTTC
>TRBV2|12|NA|TRBJ1-5|many
CASSEGPQPQHF
TGTGCCAGCAGTGAGGGGCCCCAGCCCCAGCATTTT
>TRBV20-1|16|TRBD2|TRBJ2-5|many
CSARDWGLEGKETQYF
TGCAGTGCTAGAGATTGGGGACTAGAAGGGAAGGAGACCCAGTACTTC
>TRBV5-1|13|NA|TRBJ2-1|many
CASARAGTDEQFF
TGCGCCAGCGCCCGTGCAGGGACGGATGAGCAGTTCTTC